This record looks at one T cell receptor beta chain sequence and its context. What it binds is unknown. The data belong to a study of blood T cells in healthy people across ages. Study in general: Capture by template switching was about one barcoded beta molecule per two T cells. General study points: Underestimates were what the diversity estimates from one million T cells were considered to be.

The V and J ends lost 7 bases and 10 bases respectively, with 14 bases between them. The CDR3 consists of 12 residues. Looked up from germline, CDR1 is WNHNN and CDR2 is SYGVQD (reference sequence). Together with a sample-barcoded 5' primer, a J-beta primer mix was included in a second PCR lasting about 7 to 11 cycles. MiXCR, run by TCRdb on the 5' RACE reads, gives a single entry per CDR3 protein. The sample holds about 940,000 distinct CDR3 sequences, around 49% seen once. Sequencing was carried out using blood. The receptor was derived from a man aged 25 to 45 in good health. V gene TRBV10-1 combines with J gene TRBJ2-1; the D gene is possibly TRBD1 (5 bases). The CDR3 nucleotides read TGCGCCAGCAAGGGGTCGAGACGGGAGCAGTTCTTC. This encodes CASKGSRREQFF.